This T cell receptor (beta chain) was sequenced during a study of beta chain features in type 1 diabetes. Study-wide findings and caveats: Type 1 diabetes patients had fewer VDJ junction insertions and more deletions. Equally in patients and controls, shorter templates might have been favored by PCR. Naive, central memory and Treg TCRB repertoires seemed to resemble each other more closely in patients than they did in healthy donors.

Every isolated RNA sample was fully reverse transcribed, so sequencing captured expressed TCRB transcripts. TCRdb's table, derived via immunoSEQ multiplex PCR, lists solely in-frame clones and lacks some. The sample contains around 500,000 clones, about 10% of which appear only once. In the case of this clone: Its antigen is unidentified.

Germline loops: CDR1 LGHNA, CDR2 YNFKEQ. V was clipped by 2 bases and J by 3 bases; unmatched bases: 7. The CDR3 sequence is 15 residues long. This receptor was taken from a woman between 18 and 30 years old in good health. The sequenced sample consisted of naive CD4+ T cells from blood. This rearrangement joins TRBV4-2 to TRBJ2-7, with 7 bases fitting TRBD2. The CDR3 spells CASSQQSGNYYEQYF. CDR3 in DNA: TGTGCCAGCAGCCAACAGAGCGGGAACTACTACGAGCAGTACTTC.